The subject of this entry is one T cell receptor beta chain. Its antigen remains undetermined. The germline gene is not matched at one end of the junction; a read error may be the cause. The source of the sample is a study of identical twins (dated by TCRdb to 2016 to 2017). General notes on the study: The study deep-sequenced TCR alpha and beta repertoires from monozygotic twins, unrelated adults of various ages and cord blood to test whether fetal clonotypes persist. Replicate twin experiments were performed at different times using different library preparation protocols to rule out contamination.

Study-level results and caveats: A weaker excess of twin sharing was found in beta out-of-frame sequences because the signal-to-noise ratio was lowered by fewer shared sequences. Fewer insertions were carried by abundant cord blood beta clonotypes; a weaker similar trend was observed in young adult naive repertoires, while no such trend was observed in memory repertoires. Because the same donors could not be followed over many years, conclusions were based on cross-sectional statistical analysis. In monozygotic twins, out-of-frame TCR alpha sharing was systematically underestimated by recombination models, although the models agreed with sharing between unrelated individuals. Compared with coincidental sharing between unrelated individuals, out-of-frame TCR alpha sequences shared between twins showed an excess of sequences with low generation probability. Zero-insertion analyses could be partly confounded by invariant T cells such as MAIT and iNKT, though diverse VJ usage argued against such confounding for most clonotypes.

Preparation of the library involved 5' RACE. TCRdb names Illumina HiSeq 2000 as the instrument used. A universal primer binding site was added through template switching, and the final cDNA carried a unique molecular identifier so that TCR cDNA molecules could be counted accurately. First-strand cDNA for TCR alpha and beta chains was synthesized from specific primers in the conserved constant-segment region. To control for contamination, every cDNA library carried two barcodes: a SMART-Mk sample barcode plus Illumina barcodes. TruSeq adapter sequences along with Illumina sample barcodes were introduced in two successive PCR steps. TCR alpha and beta cDNA libraries were sequenced on the Illumina HiSeq platform with custom primers. The study's own analysis went as follows. Raw reads were processed with MiGEC to extract unique molecular identifiers, and MiXCR was used to determine CDR3 positions. Recombination models were inferred per individual with the repgenHMM and IGoR tools using an EM algorithm. Shared clonotype analysis was performed with the tcR package in R, normalizing sharing by the product of cloneset sizes. To study raw recombination free of thymic and clonal selection effects, out-of-frame nonproductive sequences were analyzed. The public reads were reprocessed in TCRdb via fastp at Q25 and MiXCR, keeping in-frame beta chains. Identical CDR3 protein sequences are pooled into one entry, listed with their most common genes and DNA. The V and J calls were determined by TCRdb, not by the authors. The sample includes more than 1.5 million distinct CDR3 sequences, with around a third observed a single time. Jointly, the top ten make up approximately 0.29% of the sample.

Every donor in the study was a healthy Caucasian. From the germline V gene (reference sequence), CDR1 is DFQATT and CDR2 is SNEGSKA. The CDR3 runs 12 amino acids, cysteine and phenylalanine included. Only the CDR3 DNA is retained, 36 bases long and in frame from the first base. The chain is made from TRBV20-1 and TRBJ2-4, and perhaps TRBD2 as D gene, on 6 matching bases. Sequencing input: cord blood. This receptor was taken from a newborn girl in good health. The nucleotide sequence is given as TGCGGTGCTGGGGGGATCAAAAACATTCAGTACTTC. Translated, it reads CGAGGIKNIQYF.